These T cell receptor beta chains were read from a single sample in a study of blood T cell repertoires in COVID-19. This table comes from immunoSEQ multiplex PCR, and its TCRdb copy is limited to in-frame clones, with some not included. The sample holds a few hundred thousand clones; around 92% are singletons and the top ten take 1.5% to 2%. The sequenced material came from PBMCs or T cells enriched from blood (not recorded which). These receptors were collected from a woman aged 30 to 39 who had recovered from COVID-19. Each CDR3 is given with its conserved first and last residue. The D gene is left open where the match is weak. For some rows the clone size is stated as once, few or many, or as a class when expanded; others skip it.

abundance	v_gene	d_gene	j_gene	CDR3aa	CDR3nt
.	TRBV5-1	TRBD1	TRBJ2-1	CASSLRGQGLGNEQFF	TGCGCCAGCAGCTTGAGGGGACAGGGCTTAGGGAATGAGCAGTTCTTC
.	TRBV5-1	TRBD2	TRBJ2-1	CASSSGLVLGEQFF	TGCGCCAGCAGCTCGGGACTAGTTCTGGGCGAGCAGTTCTTC
.	TRBV2	.	TRBJ2-1	CASSVTYNEQFF	TGTGCCAGCAGTGTTACTTACAATGAGCAGTTCTTC
.	TRBV7-9	TRBD1	TRBJ1-2	CASSLWIGTRQGTNYGYTF	TGTGCCAGCAGCTTATGGATAGGAACAAGACAGGGGACTAACTATGGCTACACCTTC
.	TRBV7-2	.	TRBJ2-7	CASSLPTSYEQYF	TGTGCCAGCAGCTTACCAACCAGCTACGAGCAGTACTTC
.	TRBV28	TRBD1	TRBJ1-1	CASKQGGRTEAFF	TGTGCCAGCAAGCAGGGGGGTCGCACTGAAGCTTTCTTT
.	TRBV3-1/TRBV3-2	TRBD1	TRBJ2-2	CASSHQGARAGELFF	TGTGCCAGCAGCCATCAGGGGGCCAGGGCGGGGGAGCTGTTTTTT
.	TRBV4-1	TRBD2	TRBJ2-7	CASSQDLAGTTYEQYF	TGCGCCAGCAGCCAAGATTTAGCGGGGACGACATACGAGCAGTACTTC
.	TRBV2	.	TRBJ2-7	CASIKERQISYEQYF	TGTGCCAGCATCAAAGAGAGACAGATCTCCTACGAGCAGTACTTC
once	TRBV30	.	TRBJ2-3	CAWSVSGTDTQYF	TGTGCCTGGAGTGTATCAGGGACAGATACGCAGTATTTT
once	TRBV18	TRBD1	TRBJ2-1	CASSPGTGTYNEQFF	TGTGCCAGCTCACCCGGGACAGGCACCTACAATGAGCAGTTCTTC
.	TRBV5-1	.	TRBJ1-2	CASGNGPAGRSYTF	TGCGCCAGCGGGAACGGGCCCGCCGGGAGGAGCTACACCTTC
.	TRBV7-8	.	TRBJ2-5	CASSSRGQETQYF	TGTGCCAGCAGCTCCCGGGGTCAAGAGACCCAGTACTTC
.	TRBV29-1	TRBD2	TRBJ2-2	CSVGLAGGAGELFF	TGCAGCGTTGGCCTAGCGGGGGGAGCCGGGGAGCTGTTTTTT
.	TRBV28	.	TRBJ1-1	CASTPVGGLSLVWYTEAFF	TGTGCCAGCACCCCCGTTGGGGGCTTATCCCTTGTATGGTACACTGAAGCTTTCTTT
.	TRBV11-2	.	TRBJ1-4	CASSLSGRAITTNEKLFF	TGTGCCAGCAGCTTGAGTGGCAGGGCGATAACAACTAATGAAAAACTGTTTTTT
.	TRBV18	.	TRBJ2-7	CASSPSVEGQYF	TGTGCCAGCTCACCATCGGTTGAGGGGCAGTACTTC
few	TRBV19	TRBD2	TRBJ2-1	CASSSRGSGRYNEQFF	TGTGCCAGTAGTTCCCGGGGTAGCGGGCGCTACAATGAGCAGTTCTTC
.	TRBV4-1	TRBD1	TRBJ1-3	CASSQKWSPGQGARAGNTIYF	TGCGCCAGCAGCCAGAAGTGGTCCCCGGGACAGGGGGCGCGAGCTGGAAACACCATATATTTT
.	TRBV2	TRBD1	TRBJ2-7	CASRAQGAAYEQYF	TGTGCCAGCAGAGCACAGGGGGCTGCCTACGAGCAGTACTTC
.	TRBV5-4	.	TRBJ1-1	CASSLTTGGNTEAFF	TGTGCCAGCAGCTTGACAACGGGGGGAAACACTGAAGCTTTCTTT
.	TRBV10-3	.	TRBJ2-2	CAISPLAVTTGELFF	TGTGCCATCAGCCCACTAGCCGTGACCACCGGGGAGCTGTTTTTT
.	TRBV24-1	TRBD2	TRBJ2-3	CATSDVGLAGGRDTQYF	TGTGCCACCAGTGATGTAGGACTAGCGGGAGGGAGAGATACGCAGTATTTT
.	TRBV3-1/TRBV3-2	.	TRBJ2-1	CASSPFRQGGYNEQFF	TGTGCCAGCAGCCCATTTCGACAGGGAGGCTACAATGAGCAGTTCTTC
.	TRBV4-1	TRBD2	TRBJ2-7	CASSAGGLSLYEQYF	TGCGCCAGCAGCGCGGGAGGGTTATCTCTCTACGAGCAGTACTTC
few	TRBV27	.	TRBJ1-1	CASSPRVGNTEAFF	TGTGCCAGCAGTCCCAGGGTCGGGAACACTGAAGCTTTCTTT
.	TRBV28	.	TRBJ1-2	CASSLWTADTHKRGYTF	TGTGCCAGCAGTTTATGGACCGCGGACACCCATAAACGTGGCTACACCTTC
.	TRBV5-1	TRBD2	TRBJ2-1	CASSWQTSGGYNEQFF	TGCGCCAGCAGCTGGCAGACTAGCGGGGGGTATAATGAGCAGTTCTTC
.	TRBV7-8	.	TRBJ1-2	CASSSVAGSYGYTF	TGTGCCAGCAGCTCCGTGGCGGGTTCCTATGGCTACACCTTC
.	TRBV5-6	.	TRBJ1-2	CASSLVYHYGYTF	TGTGCCAGCAGCTTGGTGTATCACTATGGCTACACCTTC
.	TRBV9	TRBD1	TRBJ1-6	CASSVGHSGQFYSPLHF	TGTGCCAGCAGCGTAGGGCACTCGGGACAGTTCTATTCACCCCTCCACTTT
.	TRBV19	TRBD1	TRBJ1-5	CASNPRTGGVNQPQHF	TGTGCCAGTAACCCCCGGACAGGGGGTGTCAATCAGCCCCAGCATTTT
.	TRBV19	.	TRBJ1-2	CASSPGGSYGYTF	TGTGCCAGTAGCCCCGGCGGATCCTATGGCTACACCTTC
.	TRBV19	TRBD1	TRBJ2-7	CASSIRTGGEQYF	TGTGCCAGTAGTATCCGGACAGGTGGCGAGCAGTACTTC
.	TRBV6-5	.	TRBJ1-1	CASSYSNAGTEAFF	TGTGCCAGCAGTTACTCGAACGCGGGCACTGAAGCTTTCTTT
.	TRBV4-1	.	TRBJ2-1	CASSQGADYNEQFF	TGCGCCAGCAGCCAAGGGGCTGACTACAATGAGCAGTTCTTC
.	TRBV28	TRBD1	TRBJ1-4	CASSPPRTGGREKLFF	TGTGCCAGCAGTCCTCCGAGGACAGGGGGCAGAGAAAAACTGTTTTTT
few	TRBV5-1	TRBD1	TRBJ2-1	CASSLDRGLYNEQFF	TGCGCCAGCAGCTTGGACAGGGGGCTTTACAATGAGCAGTTCTTC
once	TRBV24-1	TRBD2	TRBJ2-1	CATSDLRAGAGVRNNEQFF	TGTGCCACCAGTGATCTAAGAGCGGGAGCGGGGGTTAGGAACAATGAGCAGTTCTTC
.	TRBV28	TRBD2	TRBJ2-7	CASRPGLAGVYEQYF	TGTGCCAGCAGACCGGGACTAGCGGGAGTCTACGAGCAGTACTTC
.	TRBV7-3	.	TRBJ2-3	CASSAGIGSTDTQYF	TGTGCCAGCAGCGCAGGGATTGGGTCCACAGATACGCAGTATTTT
few	TRBV9	TRBD1	TRBJ1-4	CASSTGQWGLGEKLFF	TGTGCCAGCAGCACGGGACAGTGGGGATTGGGCGAAAAACTGTTTTTT
.	TRBV1	.	TRBJ2-4	CTSSQDPGREGPQGAKNIQYF	TGCACCAGCAGCCAAGATCCGGGGCGGGAGGGCCCGCAGGGAGCCAAAAACATTCAGTACTTC
.	TRBV7-8	.	TRBJ1-5	CASSLSGGSNQPQHF	TGTGCCAGCAGCTTGAGCGGGGGTAGCAATCAGCCCCAGCATTTT
.	TRBV18	.	TRBJ2-7	CASSPPSAARSSYEQYF	TGTGCCAGCTCACCACCGTCAGCAGCGAGGAGCTCCTACGAGCAGTACTTC
.	TRBV18	.	TRBJ1-1	CASSPLPGQDMNTEAFF	TGTGCCAGCTCACCTTTGCCAGGCCAGGATATGAACACTGAAGCTTTCTTT
.	TRBV5-1	TRBD2	TRBJ2-7	CASSFGTSEITYSYEQYF	TGCGCCAGCAGCTTTGGGACTAGCGAAATTACATACTCCTACGAGCAGTACTTC
.	TRBV12-5	TRBD2	TRBJ2-7	CASGLVAASGTYEQYF	TGTGCTAGTGGTTTGGTGGCGGCTAGCGGGACGTACGAGCAGTACTTC
.	TRBV9	TRBD1	TRBJ2-5	CASSDQAGTGEETQYF	TGTGCCAGCAGCGATCAAGCCGGGACAGGGGAAGAGACCCAGTACTTC
once	TRBV6-5	TRBD1	TRBJ1-2	CASSRDSTYGYTF	TGTGCCAGCAGTCGGGACAGCACCTATGGCTACACCTTC
.	TRBV4-1	.	TRBJ2-2	CASSQRTDVNTGELFF	TGCGCCAGCAGCCAAAGGACAGATGTGAACACCGGGGAGCTGTTTTTT
.	TRBV14	TRBD1	TRBJ1-2	CASSRDRDYGYTF	TGTGCCAGCAGCCGGGACAGGGACTATGGCTACACCTTC
once	TRBV5-1	.	TRBJ2-7	CASSLAAAGGFRTYEQYF	TGCGCCAGCAGCTTGGCCGCCGCAGGGGGGTTTAGAACCTACGAGCAGTACTTC
.	TRBV11-2	TRBD2	TRBJ2-3	CATRRAGGPDTQYF	TGTGCCACGCGAAGGGCGGGGGGGCCAGATACGCAGTATTTT
.	TRBV7-2	.	TRBJ1-5	CASSLGQGFQPQHF	TGTGCCAGCAGCTTAGGCCAGGGATTTCAGCCCCAGCATTTT
once	TRBV5-1	.	TRBJ1-2	CASSFPGLYGYTF	TGCGCCAGCAGCTTCCCAGGGCTTTATGGCTACACCTTC
.	TRBV30	TRBD2	TRBJ2-3	CAWSGLAGNTDTQYF	TGTGCCTGGAGTGGACTAGCGGGAAACACAGATACGCAGTATTTT